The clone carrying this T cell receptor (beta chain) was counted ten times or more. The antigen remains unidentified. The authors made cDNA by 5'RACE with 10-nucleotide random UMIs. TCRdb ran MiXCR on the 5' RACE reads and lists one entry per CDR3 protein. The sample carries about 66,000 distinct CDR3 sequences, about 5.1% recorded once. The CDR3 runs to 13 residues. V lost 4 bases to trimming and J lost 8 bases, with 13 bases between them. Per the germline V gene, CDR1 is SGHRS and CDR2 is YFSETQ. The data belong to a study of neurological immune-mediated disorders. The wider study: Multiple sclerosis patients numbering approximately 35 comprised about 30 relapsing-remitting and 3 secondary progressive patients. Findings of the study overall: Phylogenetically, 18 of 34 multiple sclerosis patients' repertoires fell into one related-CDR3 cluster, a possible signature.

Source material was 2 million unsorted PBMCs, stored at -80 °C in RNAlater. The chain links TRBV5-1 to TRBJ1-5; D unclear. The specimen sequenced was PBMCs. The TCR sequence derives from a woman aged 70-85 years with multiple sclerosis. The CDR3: CASSRGNEEPQHF. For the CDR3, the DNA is TGCGCCAGCAGCCGAGGGAATGAAGAGCCCCAGCATTTT. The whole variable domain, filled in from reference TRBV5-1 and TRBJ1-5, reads KAGVTQTPRYLIKTRGQQVTLSCSPISGHRSVSWYQQTPGQGLQFLFEYFSETQRNKGNFPGRFSGRQFSNSRSEMNVSTLELGDSALYLCASSRGNEEPQHFGDGTRLSIL.